This TCR beta chain was sequenced for a study of human T cells and chemical hapten exposure. Trimming left V 2 bases short and J 2 bases short, with 10 bases between. Germline loops: CDR1 SGHTA, CDR2 FQGTGA. The CDR3 sequence is 14 residues long. Stated time point: healthy volunteer bleed at 2 weeks. The total RNA was obtained from whole blood that was not fractionated. This clonotype appeared a few times. Within the library, unique molecular identifiers were attached to each individual cDNA molecule. One entry per CDR3 protein, called by TCRdb with MiXCR from the RACE reads. The sample yields roughly 100,000 distinct CDR3 sequences, around 8.8% seen once.

The source of this sequence is a female donor in good health. Some clones in this sample may be carry-over from other donors' samples. The sample was whole blood. The V and J genes are TRBV7-3 and TRBJ2-7, with a weak D call TRBD2 (6 bases). CDR3 amino acids: CASSLGGTPYEQYF. The CDR3 DNA reads as TGTGCCAGCAGCTTAGGAGGGACCCCCTACGAGCAGTACTTC.